The following is a T cell receptor (beta chain) sequence with its context. The data originate from a study of cytomegalovirus exposure and HLA in healthy donors. This CDR3 is built from 14 residues. With 5 bases removed from V and 9 bases from J, the gap between germline ends came to 14 bases. Germline CDR1 is LNHDA and CDR2 is SQIVND (reference sequence). Both 60 Vbeta primers and 13 Jbeta primers went into the PCR. Libraries were prepared by immunoSEQ multiplex PCR; TCRdb keeps only in-frame clonotypes and omits some of them. In the table there are some 170,000 clones, 80% of which are singletons. The specimen was PBMCs. This receptor was obtained from a man in his thirties or forties in good health and CMV-seronegative. The chain recombines TRBV19 with TRBJ1-6, with D possibly TRBD1 on 5 matching bases. CDR3 amino acids: CASSAQGNISPLHF. The CDR3 nucleotides read TGTGCCAGTAGTGCCCAGGGTAATATTTCACCCCTCCACTTT. The whole variable domain, filled in from reference TRBV19 and TRBJ1-6, reads DGGITQSPKYLFRKEGQNVTLSCEQNLNHDAMYWYRQDPGQGLRLIYYSQIVNDFQKGDIAEGYSVSREKKESFPLTVTSAQKNPTAFYLCASSAQGNISPLHFGNGTRLTVT.